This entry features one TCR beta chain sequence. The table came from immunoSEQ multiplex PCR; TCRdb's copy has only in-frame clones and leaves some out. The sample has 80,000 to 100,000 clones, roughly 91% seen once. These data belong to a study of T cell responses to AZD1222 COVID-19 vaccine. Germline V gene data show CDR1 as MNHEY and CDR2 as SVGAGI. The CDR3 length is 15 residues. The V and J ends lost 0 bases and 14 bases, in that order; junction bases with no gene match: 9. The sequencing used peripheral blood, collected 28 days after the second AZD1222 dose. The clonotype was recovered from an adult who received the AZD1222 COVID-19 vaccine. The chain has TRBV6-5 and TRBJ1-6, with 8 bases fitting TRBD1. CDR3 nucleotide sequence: TGTGCCAGCAGTTACTCGACAGGACAGGGTCGGGCCCTCCACTTT. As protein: CASSYSTGQGRALHF.